Listed here are 10 T cell receptor beta chains from one sample, sequenced in a study of neurological immune-mediated disorders. MiXCR, run by TCRdb on the 5' RACE reads, gives a single entry per CDR3 protein. The sample has more than 75,000 distinct CDR3 sequences; roughly 3.2% are singletons. The sequencing sample was made of PBMCs. The source is a woman aged 50 to 65 with multiple sclerosis.

This clonotype appeared many times. The chain recombines TRBV7-2 with TRBJ2-5; TRBD2 matches 10 bases. The J segment lost 4 bases and the V segment lost 1 base, leaving 3 bases of the junction unmatched. This CDR3 comprises 15 residues. The V gene's germline CDR1 is SGHTA and CDR2 FQGNSA. The DNA of the CDR3 is TGTGCCAGCAGCTTAGATCCTAGCGGGAGAGAGACCCAGTACTTC. It specifies CASSLDPSGRETQYF.

This clonotype was picked up many times. V is TRBV20-1 and J is TRBJ2-7, with D perhaps assigned TRBD1 or TRBD2 (5 bases each). From germline, CDR1 is DFQATT and CDR2 SNEGSKA (reference sequence). Trimming removed 3 bases at V and 0 bases at J, with 12 bases between. This CDR3 region has 14 residues. CDR3 bases: TGCAGTGCTAGGCCGGGACCAAGCTCCTACGAGCAGTACTTC. Protein product: CSARPGPSSYEQYF.

At least ten counts were recorded for this clonotype. The V and J genes are TRBV20-1 and TRBJ1-1; TRBD1 agrees at 7 bases. This CDR3 is 14 amino acids long. CDR1 and CDR2 from the germline V gene are DFQATT and SNEGSKA (reference sequence). V lost 2 bases, J lost 1 base, and 4 bases stayed unmatched. CDR3 nucleotides: TGCAGTGCTAGATTCCGACAGGGGAACACTGAAGCTTTCTTT. Amino acid sequence: CSARFRQGNTEAFF.

This clonotype was detected a few times. This chain joins TRBV6-5 and TRBJ2-2; D is ambiguous. The germline V gene encodes CDR1 MNHEY and CDR2 SVGAGI. V shed 0 bases and J shed 6 bases, with 11 bases lying between them. The CDR3 is 15 residues long. This chain's CDR3 is CASSYSVGKSGELFF. The DNA for the CDR3 is TGTGCCAGCAGTTACTCAGTAGGGAAGTCCGGGGAGCTGTTTTTT.

This clonotype was found many times. V is TRBV20-1 and J is TRBJ2-2, with D uncertain. CDR3 length: 12 amino acids. Germline V CDR1 and CDR2: DFQATT, SNEGSKA (reference sequence). V was pared by 2 bases and J by 3 bases, with 4 bases between. The CDR3 nucleotides read TGCAGTGCTAGAATACACACCGGGGAGCTGTTTTTT. Translating it yields CSARIHTGELFF.

On this clonotype itself: One base away lies a much larger clone, so this may be a sequencing read error. V is TRBV20-1 and J is TRBJ2-2; D remains unclear. From germline, CDR1 is DFQATT and CDR2 SNEGSKA (reference sequence). There are 13 residues in the CDR3. The CDR3 here is CSAQKEGTVELFF. CDR3 bases: TGCAGTGCTCAAAAGGAAGGCACCGTGGAGCTGTTTTTT.

The chain carries TRBV4-1 and TRBJ2-1; D remains unclear. The germline CDR1 and CDR2 sequences are MGHRA and YSYEKL. V lost 0 bases and J lost 4, with 13 bases in between. CDR3 length: 16 amino acids. The CDR3 is CASSQDGVNLYNEQFF. The CDR3 bases are TGCGCCAGCAGCCAAGATGGGGTGAACCTGTACAATGAGCAGTTCTTC.

This clonotype was counted ten times or more. The chain carries TRBV20-1 and TRBJ2-5; 12 bases align to TRBD2. The CDR3 is made up of 16 amino acids. Unmatched junction bases numbered 11, after V lost 4 bases and J lost 5 bases. CDR1 and CDR2 from the germline V gene are DFQATT and SNEGSKA (reference sequence). The CDR3 nucleotides read TGCAGTGCTACCTTACTAGCGGGGGGTCCGGGGGAGACCCAGTACTTC. This gives the protein CSATLLAGGPGETQYF.

This rearrangement joins TRBV3-1 to TRBJ2-7; D not resolved. V was pared by 3 bases and J by 4 bases, with 13 bases between. The CDR3 is made up of 14 amino acids. Germline values: CDR1 LGHDT, CDR2 YNNKEL (reference sequence). The CDR3 here is CASSQQKVPYEQYF. In DNA form, the CDR3 reads TGTGCCAGCAGCCAGCAGAAGGTCCCTTACGAGCAGTACTTC.

Comment on this clonotype: A read error may explain this, as a much larger clone is one base away. The CDR3 spells CASSPQLNEQFF. Written as DNA, the CDR3 is TGTGCCAGCTCACCACAGCTCAATGAGCAGTTCTTC. The chain uses TRBV18 and TRBJ2-1; no clear D. Germline V gives CDR1 KGHSH, CDR2 LQKENI. Between the trimmed V and J ends, which lost 1 base and 6 bases, there was a span of 4 bases. CDR3 length equals 12 residues.